Listed here is a single T cell receptor (beta chain). Germline assignment: CDR1 SEHNR and CDR2 FQNEAQ (reference sequence). There are 14 residues in the CDR3. The junction had 2 bases not matched to a gene; V was cut back by 5 bases and J by 5 bases. Original handling: Amplification with reference gene primers provided the estimates of nucleated cell counts. Clones were sequenced by immunoSEQ multiplex PCR, and TCRdb holds only the in-frame ones, with some missing. The D gene and trimming were derived from the DNA, and the V and J assignments and clone size from that table. The sample has about 170,000 clones, roughly 85% seen once; the top ten hold around 20%. The data were taken from a study of blood T cell repertoires in COVID-19. At the level of the study: COVID-19 samples, acute and convalescent, were from the United States, Italy and Spain. T cells, B-cell-depleted T cells, or PBMCs supplied cDNA or gDNA.

Sample: PBMCs or T cells enriched from blood (not recorded which). The sequence was obtained from a woman in her seventies in a cohort exposed to, infected with or recovered from COVID-19 (not recorded which). The J gene is TRBJ1-4, the V gene TRBV7-9; 10 positions agree with TRBD1. The CDR3 sequence is CASSPDRGNEKLFF. The CDR3 region has the DNA TGTGCCAGCAGCCCGGACAGGGGGAATGAAAAACTGTTTTTT. Full variable domain (outside the CDR3, taken from reference TRBV7-9 and TRBJ1-4): DTGVSQNPRHKITKRGQNVTFRCDPISEHNRLYWYRQTLGQGPEFLTYFQNEAQLEKSRLLSDRFSAERPKGSFSTLEIQRTEQGDSAMYLCASSPDRGNEKLFFGSGTQLSVL.